The clone carrying this TCR beta chain was counted between two and nine times. Its antigen is undetermined. This sample was taken from a study of cytomegalovirus exposure and HLA in healthy donors. PCR involved 60 Vbeta and 13 Jbeta primers. Produced via immunoSEQ multiplex PCR; TCRdb's table is partial and in-frame only. The sample lists roughly 89,000 clones, about three quarters occurring once. Findings and caveats of the study: The classifier was said to identify cytomegalovirus status with high specificity and sensitivity.

The germline V gene encodes CDR1 MGHRA and CDR2 YSYEKL. The CDR3 length is 13 residues. V gave up 2 bases and J gave up 5 bases, with 6 bases separating them. The clonotype was recovered from a man aged 25 to 45 in good health and CMV-seropositive. Sequences were obtained from PBMCs. This rearrangement joins TRBV4-1 to TRBJ2-2; D may be TRBD2 (5 bases). CDR3 coding DNA: TGCGCCAGCAGCCAAACTAGTACCGGGGAGCTGTTTTTT. It is translated as CASSQTSTGELFF.